The next 29 T cell receptor beta chains were all read from a single sample in a study of cytomegalovirus exposure and HLA in healthy donors (dated by TCRdb to 2016 to 2017). Preparation of the library involved the immunoSEQ multiplex PCR assay. The multiplex PCR relied on a mix of 60 forward primers for TCR Vbeta segments and 13 reverse primers for TCR Jbeta segments. What TCRdb holds here is the immuneACCESS table cut down to in-frame rearrangements. Part of the clones is not present; checked against another copy, under half of the missing clones reflect an unresolved V gene, and the others are unexplained. The sample yields 60,000 to 70,000 clones; less than 80% were counted once. About 3% of the sample is held by the ten biggest clonotypes. Sequenced input: PBMCs. The receptors here all came from a woman aged 50 to 65 in good health and CMV-seronegative.

This clone was observed a few times. The chain employs TRBV5-4 and TRBJ2-7; 9 bases fit TRBD1. Trimming removed 0 bases from V and 6 bases from J; junction bases left unmatched: 7. Germline CDR1 is SGHNT and CDR2 is YYREEE (reference sequence). This CDR3 region has 15 residues. The CDR3 bases are TGTGCCAGCAGCTTGGACCAGGGACAGGGTGGCGAGCAGTACTTC. It specifies CASSLDQGQGGEQYF. Full variable domain (missing parts from reference TRBV5-4 and TRBJ2-7): ETGVTQSPTHLIKTRGQQVTLRCSSQSGHNTVSWYQQALGQGPQFIFQYYREEENGRGNFPPRFSGLQFPNYSSELNVNALELDDSALYLCASSLDQGQGGEQYFGPGTRLTVT.

The rearrangement joins TRBV9 to TRBJ1-2; D may be TRBD1 (5 bases). Germline CDR1 SGDLS, CDR2 YYNGEE. Trimming left V 4 bases short and J 5 bases short, with 24 bases between. The CDR3 covers 17 residues. In nucleotides, the CDR3 is TGTGCCAGCAGCCCTCGGGGGGGGACTGCTGATTTGTATGGCTACACCTTC. Protein product: CASSPRGGTADLYGYTF.

The genes are TRBV14 and TRBJ2-1, with no clear D. Trimming stripped 4 bases from V and 0 bases from J, with 13 bases between. There are 16 residues in the CDR3. Germline values: CDR1 SGHDN, CDR2 FVKESK. CDR3 DNA: TGTGCCAGCAGCCCGGCCAGACCTAGCTCCTACAATGAGCAGTTCTTC. It is translated as CASSPARPSSYNEQFF.

The chain uses TRBV19 and TRBJ1-1; maybe TRBD1 (6 bases). Per germline, CDR1 LNHDA and CDR2 SQIVND (reference sequence). The CDR3 is 14 residues long. The V end lost 5 bases, the J end lost 2 bases, and 12 bases lay between the germline ends. CDR3 amino acids: CASSVRQANTEAFF. The CDR3 DNA reads TGTGCCAGTAGTGTTAGACAGGCAAACACTGAAGCTTTCTTT.

The rearrangement joins TRBV11-2 to TRBJ2-7; TRBD1 matches 8 bases. This CDR3 spans 14 amino acids. Germline V lookup: CDR1 SGHAT, CDR2 FQNNGV. Trimming removed 5 bases from V and 3 bases from J; junction bases left unmatched: 6. CDR3 protein: CASSGQGILYEQYF. In DNA, the CDR3 is TGTGCCAGCAGCGGACAGGGCATACTCTACGAGCAGTACTTC.

The chain is built from TRBV5-1 and TRBJ2-7, with 13 bases that match TRBD2. The CDR3 sequence is 15 residues long. Germline CDR1 is SGHRS and CDR2 is YFSETQ. V was clipped by 4 bases and J by 4 bases; unmatched bases: 5. This CDR3 reads CASSGGLAGEYEQYF. CDR3 coding DNA: TGCGCCAGCAGCGGAGGACTAGCGGGAGAGTACGAGCAGTACTTC.

This chain connects TRBV7-9 to TRBJ2-1; the D gene is possibly TRBD2 (6 bases). Per the germline V gene, CDR1 is SEHNR and CDR2 is FQNEAQ (reference sequence). The CDR3 loop spans 18 amino acids. Between the trimmed V and J ends, which lost 1 base and 0 bases, there was a span of 16 bases. In DNA, the CDR3 is TGTGCCAGCAGCTTAGGGTTTTTAGGGCGGGACTCCTACAATGAGCAGTTCTTC. This translates into CASSLGFLGRDSYNEQFF.

This chain links TRBV6-5 with TRBJ2-2; D is uncertain. Trimming took off 2 bases at V and 3 bases at J, with 4 bases between the two ends. Germline V gives CDR1 MNHEY, CDR2 SVGAGI. The CDR3 has 13 amino acids. The CDR3 bases are TGTGCCAGCAGTTACATCGACACCGGGGAGCTGTTTTTT. Residues: CASSYIDTGELFF.

The J gene is TRBJ2-3, the V gene TRBV7-2, with 8 nucleotides matching TRBD2. The CDR3 sequence is 15 residues long. CDR1 and CDR2 from the germline V gene are SGHTA and FQGNSA. With 0 bases clipped from V and 4 bases from J, the junction kept 3 bases outside the gene matches. CDR3 DNA: TGTGCCAGCAGCTTAGCCAGCGGGAGACCAGATACGCAGTATTTT. This translates into CASSLASGRPDTQYF. The full variable domain, completed using reference TRBV7-2 and TRBJ2-3, is GAGVSQSPSNKVTEKGKDVELRCDPISGHTALYWYRQSLGQGLEFLIYFQGNSAPDKSGLPSDRFSAERTGGSVSTLTIQRTQQEDSAVYLCASSLASGRPDTQYFGPGTRLTVL.

The CDR3 sequence is CASSPDRANYGYTF. Here the CDR3 DNA reads TGTGCCAGCTCACCAGACAGGGCAAACTATGGCTACACCTTC. V usage is TRBV18 and J usage is TRBJ1-2; 7 nucleotides match TRBD1. J was trimmed by 2 bases and V by 2 bases; bases with no gene match: 2. CDR1 and CDR2 from the germline V gene are KGHSH and LQKENI. The CDR3 totals 14 residues.

CDR3 in amino acids: CASSFLQGVQPQHF. DNA for the CDR3: TGTGCCAGCAGCTTTTTACAGGGGGTCCAGCCCCAGCATTTT. The V gene is TRBV7-2, the J gene TRBJ1-5; 8 bases match TRBD1. The CDR3 spans 14 residues. CDR1 and CDR2 (germline): SGHTA, FQGNSA. V shed 3 bases, J shed 7 bases, and the junction held 5 bases outside the gene matches.

This clone occurred once. The chain combines TRBV2 with TRBJ2-7, with 12 positions matching TRBD2. The CDR3 length is 17 residues. Trimming removed 2 bases from V and 0 bases from J; junction bases left unmatched: 5. CDR1 is SNHLY, CDR2 FYNNEI, per germline. The CDR3 is CASSERLAGAVSYEQYF. CDR3 bases: TGTGCCAGCAGTGAACGACTAGCGGGAGCTGTCTCCTACGAGCAGTACTTC. The full variable domain, with the rest looked up from reference TRBV2 and TRBJ2-7, is EPEVTQTPSHQVTQMGQEVILRCVPISNHLYFYWYRQILGQKVEFLVSFYNNEISEKSEIFDDQFSVERPDGSNFTLKIRSTKLEDSAMYFCASSERLAGAVSYEQYFGPGTRLTVT.

This clone appeared a single time. V gene TRBV7-6 combines with J gene TRBJ1-4, with TRBD1 matching over 8 bases. V dropped 0 bases and J dropped 7; count of bases not matched to a gene: 4. Germline assignment: CDR1 SGHVS and CDR2 FNYEAQ. This CDR3 comprises 15 residues. As DNA, the CDR3 is TGTGCCAGCAGCTTAGCTGACAGGGGAAGTGAAAAACTGTTTTTT. Translating gives CASSLADRGSEKLFF.

J is TRBJ2-7 and V is TRBV6-5, with 11 positions matching TRBD2. This CDR3 is built from 15 residues. Per germline, CDR1 MNHEY and CDR2 SVGAGI. The trim removed 6 bases at V and 0 bases at J, leaving 4 bases unmatched. The CDR3 region has the DNA TGTGCCAGCAGGTTAACTAGCGGGAGCTCCTACGAGCAGTACTTC. Amino acids: CASRLTSGSSYEQYF.

This chain uses TRBV23-1 with TRBJ2-7; no clear D. TRBV23-1 is treated as an ORF (open reading frame) with a function not yet certain. CDR3 length: 13 residues. V was clipped by 2 bases and J by 2 bases, with 7 bases between them. The CDR3 reads CASSQPQTYEQYF. CDR3 DNA: TGCGCCAGCAGTCAACCCCAGACCTACGAGCAGTACTTC.

The chain combines TRBV15 with TRBJ2-1; TRBD2 aligns across 12 bases. Per the germline V gene, CDR1 is LNHNV and CDR2 is YYDKDF (reference sequence). The CDR3 extends over 16 amino acids. J was trimmed by 6 bases and V by 5 bases; bases with no gene match: 8. In nucleotides, the CDR3 is TGTGCCACCAGCGGGAACCTAGCGGGAGGGCGCAATGAGCAGTTCTTC. Protein product: CATSGNLAGGRNEQFF.

A word on this clone: The sample contains more than one DNA sequence encoding this CDR3. The chain couples TRBV5-1 to TRBJ2-3; 12 bases line up with TRBD2. The V gene's germline CDR1 is SGHRS and CDR2 YFSETQ. The CDR3 runs to 15 residues. With V trimmed by 7 bases and J by 0 bases, 3 bases remained unmatched. The CDR3 sequence: CASSTSGSSTDTQYF. The CDR3 nucleotides read TGCGCCAGCTCGACTAGCGGGAGTAGCACAGATACGCAGTATTTT.

The rearrangement links TRBV18 to TRBJ2-2; D is possibly TRBD2 (5 bases). The ends were cut back, 0 bases at V and 6 bases at J, with 14 bases in the middle. CDR3 length: 16 residues. Germline V gives CDR1 KGHSH, CDR2 LQKENI. The CDR3 nucleotides are TGTGCCAGCTCACCACCCAGAAGTTGGGGAGCCGGGGAGCTGTTTTTT. Its translation is CASSPPRSWGAGELFF.

The chain recombines TRBV6-5 with TRBJ2-7; TRBD1 aligns across 9 bases. The CDR3 length is 15 residues. Germline V gene sequence: CDR1 MNHEY, CDR2 SVGAGI. The J segment lost 7 bases and the V segment lost 5 bases, leaving 12 bases of the junction unmatched. The DNA of the CDR3 is TGTGCCAGCAGTCAACCGACAGGGGGTCATAATGAGCAGTACTTC. It is translated as CASSQPTGGHNEQYF.

The rearrangement joins TRBV6-6 to TRBJ1-5; possible D gene TRBD1, 5 bases. This CDR3 spans 14 amino acids. Trimming left V 4 bases short and J 1 base short, with 8 bases between. CDR1 is MNHNY, CDR2 SVGAGI, per germline (reference sequence). Written as DNA, the CDR3 is TGTGCCAGCAGTTGGGGGGAAAGCAATCAGCCCCAGCATTTT. Its translation is CASSWGESNQPQHF.

This clone was detected only a few times. Other DNA sequences of this sample code for an identical CDR3. The genes are TRBV27 and TRBJ2-1; 11 bases agree with TRBD2. Trimming at V came to 5 bases and at J to 5 bases, leaving 2 bases not matched to a gene. CDR1 is MNHEY, CDR2 SMNVEV, per germline (reference sequence). The CDR3 is 14 residues long. CDR3 in DNA: TGTGCCAGCAGTCTAGCGGGAGGCAACAATGAGCAGTTCTTC. This codes for CASSLAGGNNEQFF.

This clone has more than one count but fewer than ten. The J gene is TRBJ2-2, the V gene TRBV4-3; 13 nucleotides agree with TRBD2. Losses at the gene ends were 1 base for V and 3 bases for J; bases not matched to a gene: 2. Germline CDR1 LGHNA, CDR2 YSLEER. This CDR3 is 17 amino acids long. DNA for the CDR3: TGCGCCAGCAGCCAAGGACTAGCGGGAGGCGACACCGGGGAGCTGTTTTTT. Translation: CASSQGLAGGDTGELFF.

The sample holds a few counts of this clone. This chain joins TRBV6-8 and TRBJ1-5; a weak D match, TRBD1 (6 bases). V was trimmed by 6 bases and J by 4 bases, leaving 16 bases between them. The CDR3 length is 15 residues. Germline loops: CDR1 MNHGY, CDR2 SAAAGT. The CDR3 loop is CASSRPGQPNQPQHF. The CDR3 DNA is TGTGCCAGCAGCCGACCCGGACAGCCTAATCAGCCCCAGCATTTT.

V is TRBV13 and J is TRBJ2-5; 7 bases map to TRBD2. The length of the CDR3 is 13 residues. CDR1 and CDR2 (germline): PRHDT, FYEKMQ (reference sequence). The V and J ends lost 1 base and 4 bases, in that order; junction bases with no gene match: 0. The CDR3 region has the DNA TGTGCCAGCAGCTTAGCGGGAGGAGAGACCCAGTACTTC. It codes for CASSLAGGETQYF.

V is TRBV5-1 and J is TRBJ1-1; possible D gene TRBD1, 6 bases. The CDR3 consists of 14 residues. The germline gives CDR1 SGHRS, CDR2 YFSETQ. Trimming left V 4 bases short and J 1 base short, with 11 bases between. CDR3 in DNA: TGCGCCAGCAGCGTCCTACAGGGGAACACTGAAGCTTTCTTT. This gives the protein CASSVLQGNTEAFF.

The chain couples TRBV18 to TRBJ2-7; 11 nucleotides line up with TRBD2. CDR3 length: 16 residues. With V trimmed by 5 bases and J by 4 bases, 10 bases remained unmatched. Germline lookup yields CDR1 KGHSH and CDR2 LQKENI. CDR3 in DNA: TGTGCCAGCTCAGAAGGACTAGCGGGCCAAGGTTACGAGCAGTACTTC. Translation: CASSEGLAGQGYEQYF.

This sequence joins TRBV27 and TRBJ1-1; D uncertain. The CDR3 consists of 14 residues. Germline V lookup: CDR1 MNHEY, CDR2 SMNVEV (reference sequence). The V end lost 4 bases, the J end lost 3 bases, and 12 bases lay between the germline ends. CDR3 loop: CASSSTQDYTEAFF. CDR3 nucleotide sequence: TGTGCCAGCAGTTCTACGCAGGATTACACTGAAGCTTTCTTT.

V and J are TRBV2 and TRBJ1-1; 8 positions agree with TRBD1. V lost 7 bases and J lost 0; bases outside the gene matches: 1. The CDR3 consists of 13 residues. Germline lookup yields CDR1 SNHLY and CDR2 FYNNEI. This CDR3 is CASTQGVNTEAFF. Here the CDR3 DNA reads TGTGCCAGCACACAGGGGGTGAACACTGAAGCTTTCTTT.

The chain employs TRBV11-2 and TRBJ1-1, with D possibly matching TRBD1 (5 bases). This CDR3 has 13 residues. Germline V gene lookup returns CDR1 SGHAT and CDR2 FQNNGV. The V end lost 5 bases, the J end lost 9 bases, and 16 bases lay between the germline ends. CDR3 in DNA: TGTGCCAGCAGCCCCCCCTTTTGGGGCAAAGCTTTCTTT. Translated: CASSPPFWGKAFF.